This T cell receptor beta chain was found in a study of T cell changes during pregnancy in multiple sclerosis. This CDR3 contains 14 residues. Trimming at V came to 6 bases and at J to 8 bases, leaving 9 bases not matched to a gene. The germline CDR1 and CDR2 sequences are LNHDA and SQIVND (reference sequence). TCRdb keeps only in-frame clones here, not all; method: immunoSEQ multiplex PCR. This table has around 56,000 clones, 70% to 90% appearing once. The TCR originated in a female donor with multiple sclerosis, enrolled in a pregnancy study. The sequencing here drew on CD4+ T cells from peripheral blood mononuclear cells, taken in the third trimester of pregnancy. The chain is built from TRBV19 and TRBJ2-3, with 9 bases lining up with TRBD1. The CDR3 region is CASRGTGGVSTQYF. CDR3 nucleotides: TGTGCCAGTAGAGGAACAGGGGGCGTGAGTACGCAGTATTTT.